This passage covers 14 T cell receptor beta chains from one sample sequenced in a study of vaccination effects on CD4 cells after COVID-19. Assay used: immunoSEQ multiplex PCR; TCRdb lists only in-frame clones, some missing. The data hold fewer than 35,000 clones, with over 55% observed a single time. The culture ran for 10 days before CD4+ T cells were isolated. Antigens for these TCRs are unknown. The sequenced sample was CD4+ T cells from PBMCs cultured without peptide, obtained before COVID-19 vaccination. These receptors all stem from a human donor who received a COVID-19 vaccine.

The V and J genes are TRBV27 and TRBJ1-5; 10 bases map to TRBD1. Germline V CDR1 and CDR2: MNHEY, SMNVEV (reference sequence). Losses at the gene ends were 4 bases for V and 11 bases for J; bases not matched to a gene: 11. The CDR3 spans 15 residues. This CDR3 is CASSSGGQGFRAQHF. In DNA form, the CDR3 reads TGTGCCAGCAGTTCAGGGGGACAGGGGTTCCGGGCCCAGCATTTT.

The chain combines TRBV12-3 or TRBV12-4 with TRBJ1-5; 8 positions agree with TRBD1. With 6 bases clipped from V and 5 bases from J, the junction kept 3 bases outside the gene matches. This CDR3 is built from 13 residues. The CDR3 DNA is TGTGCCAGCAGACCGACAGGGGATCAGCCCCAGCATTTT. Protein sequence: CASRPTGDQPQHF.

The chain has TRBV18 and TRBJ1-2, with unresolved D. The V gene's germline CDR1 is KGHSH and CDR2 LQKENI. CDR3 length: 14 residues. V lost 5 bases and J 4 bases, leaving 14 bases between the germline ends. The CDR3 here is CASSDGSITYGYTF. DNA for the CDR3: TGTGCCAGCTCAGACGGAAGCATAACCTATGGCTACACCTTC.

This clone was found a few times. DNA for the CDR3: TGTGCCAGTAGTATTACTAGGGAGGCTGAAAAACTGTTTTTT. Amino acid sequence: CASSITREAEKLFF. This chain uses TRBV19 with TRBJ1-4; D uncertain. The CDR3 sequence is 14 residues long. V was pared by 3 bases and J by 7 bases, with 12 bases between. Germline CDR1 reads LNHDA; CDR2 reads SQIVND (reference sequence).

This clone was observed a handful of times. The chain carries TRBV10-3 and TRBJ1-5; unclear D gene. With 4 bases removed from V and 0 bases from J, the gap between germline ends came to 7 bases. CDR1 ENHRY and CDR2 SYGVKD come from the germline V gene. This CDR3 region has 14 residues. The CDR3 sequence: CAISAVNSNQPQHF. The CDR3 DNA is TGTGCCATCAGTGCCGTCAATAGCAATCAGCCCCAGCATTTT.

CDR3 in DNA: TGTGCCAGTAGTCCCGACAGGGGGCTCACCGGGGAGCTGTTTTTT. Translated, it gives CASSPDRGLTGELFF. The chain employs TRBV19 and TRBJ2-2; 10 nucleotides match TRBD1. V trimming: 5 bases; J trimming: 4 bases; junction bases outside the gene matches: 4. Germline V gene sequence: CDR1 LNHDA, CDR2 SQIVND (reference sequence). The CDR3 spans 15 residues. Based on the CDR3 plus reference TRBV19 and TRBJ2-2, the full variable domain is DGGITQSPKYLFRKEGQNVTLSCEQNLNHDAMYWYRQDPGQGLRLIYYSQIVNDFQKGDIAEGYSVSREKKESFPLTVTSAQKNPTAFYLCASSPDRGLTGELFFGEGSRLTVL.

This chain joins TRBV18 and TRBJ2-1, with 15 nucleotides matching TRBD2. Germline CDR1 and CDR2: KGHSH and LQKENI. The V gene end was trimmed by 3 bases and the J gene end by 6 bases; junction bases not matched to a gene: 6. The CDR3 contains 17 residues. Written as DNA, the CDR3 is TGTGCCAGCTCACCCAGACGGACTAGCGGGGGGGGCAATGAGCAGTTCTTC. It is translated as CASSPRRTSGGGNEQFF.

CDR3: CASRLDMNTGELFF. The CDR3 nucleotides are TGTGCCAGCAGACTAGACATGAACACCGGGGAGCTGTTTTTT. The gene calls are TRBV6-5 and TRBJ2-2, with D maybe TRBD2 (5 bases). Germline V gives CDR1 MNHEY, CDR2 SVGAGI. With 6 bases removed from V and 1 base from J, the gap between germline ends came to 9 bases. The CDR3 is 14 residues long.

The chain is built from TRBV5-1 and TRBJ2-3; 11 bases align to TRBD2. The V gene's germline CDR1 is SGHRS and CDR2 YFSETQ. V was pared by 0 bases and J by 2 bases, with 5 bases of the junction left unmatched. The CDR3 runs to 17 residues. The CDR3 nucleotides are TGCGCCAGCAGCTTGGCCGGGACTAGCGGACACACAGATACGCAGTATTTT. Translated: CASSLAGTSGHTDTQYF.

The CDR3 is CASSEGIFGRMNTEAFF. DNA of the CDR3: TGTGCCAGCAGTGAAGGGATCTTTGGGAGAATGAACACTGAAGCTTTCTTT. The chain uses TRBV6-1 and TRBJ1-1; the D is unclear. Germline V lookup: CDR1 MNHNS, CDR2 SASEGT. V lost 1 base and J 0 bases, leaving 15 bases between the germline ends. CDR3 length: 17 amino acids.

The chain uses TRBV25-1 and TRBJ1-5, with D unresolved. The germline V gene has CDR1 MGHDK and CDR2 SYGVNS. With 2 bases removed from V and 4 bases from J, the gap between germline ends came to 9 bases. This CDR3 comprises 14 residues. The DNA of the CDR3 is TGTGCCAGCAGTGAAGGGCTGCGGAATCAGCCCCAGCATTTT. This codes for CASSEGLRNQPQHF.

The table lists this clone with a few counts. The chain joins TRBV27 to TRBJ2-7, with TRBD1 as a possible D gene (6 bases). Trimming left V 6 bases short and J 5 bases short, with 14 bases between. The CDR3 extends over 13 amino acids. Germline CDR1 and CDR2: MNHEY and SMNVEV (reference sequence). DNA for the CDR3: TGTGCCAGCAGCTCCTACAGGGAAAACGAGCAGTACTTC. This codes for CASSSYRENEQYF.

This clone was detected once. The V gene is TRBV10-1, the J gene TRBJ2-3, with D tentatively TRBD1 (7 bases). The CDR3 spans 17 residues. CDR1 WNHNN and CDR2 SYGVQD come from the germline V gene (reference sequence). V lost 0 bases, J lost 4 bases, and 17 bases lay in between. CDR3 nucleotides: TGCGCCAGCAGTGAGTCGTCGACAGGGACTGGGGCAGATACGCAGTATTTT. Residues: CASSESSTGTGADTQYF.

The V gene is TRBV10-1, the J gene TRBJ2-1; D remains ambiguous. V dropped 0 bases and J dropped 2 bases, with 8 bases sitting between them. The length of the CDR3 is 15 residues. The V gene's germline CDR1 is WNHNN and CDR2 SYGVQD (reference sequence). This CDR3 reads CASSESAYPYNEQFF. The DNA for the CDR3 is TGCGCCAGCAGTGAGTCCGCTTATCCCTACAATGAGCAGTTCTTC.